This TCR beta chain was sequenced in a study of T cells in localized non-small cell lung cancer. Using immunoSEQ multiplex PCR, the repertoire was profiled, and TCRdb retains in-frame clones only, with some absent. The sample holds about 28,000 clones, approximately 86% seen once. The CDR3 sequence is 16 residues long. J lost 2 bases, V lost 6 bases, and 10 bases had no gene match. Germline CDR1 and CDR2: MDHEN and SYDVKM. Comment on this clone: Its antigen is still unknown.

Regarding the study as a whole: Adjacent lung had a median approximately 57 of the 100 largest tumor clones. With higher T cell density in blood came longer overall survival. Tumor samples were not multi-region, leaving intratumor heterogeneity unexcluded. Uninvolved nearby lung showed the greatest T cell clonality, exceeding that found in tumor.

This receptor was identified in a male donor at least 60 years old with stage I lung adenocarcinoma. The J gene is TRBJ1-2, the V gene TRBV28; 9 bases line up with TRBD1. The source was peripheral blood, collected before any cancer treatment. CDR3 sequence reads: CASRNPPGQGNYGYTF. CDR3 DNA sequence: TGTGCCAGCAGAAATCCGCCGGGACAGGGAAACTATGGCTACACCTTC.